One T cell receptor (beta chain) is described in this entry. Ten or more counts support this clonotype. Its antigen is still unknown. The sample holds no much larger clone one base away, and base qualities are not on file. The data stem from a study of neurological immune-mediated disorders (dated by TCRdb to about 2019). Concerning the study at large: Of the approximately 34 multiple sclerosis patients, about 31 had relapsing-remitting MS and 3 had secondary progressive MS. Peripheral blood TCR-beta repertoires from HTLV-I-associated myelopathy (HAM/TSP) patients, multiple sclerosis patients and healthy controls were compared by UMI-based sequencing. The cohort included about 66 subjects: roughly 15 with HAM/TSP, around 34 with multiple sclerosis, and approximately 20 healthy controls. The 100 to 110 TCR-beta libraries covered PBMC samples along with longitudinal samples, technical triplicates, and paired sorted CD4+ and CD8+ T-cell subsets. The full study reports these points: No identical CDR3 amino acid sequences were shared among expanded clones across subjects, suggesting private TCR-beta repertoires in all groups. Phylogenetic analysis grouped repertoires from 18 of 34 MS patients into a cluster of related CDR3 sequences, suggesting a possible repertoire-level signature. The MS cluster showed no association with clinical or MRI features, and the authors stated that larger cohorts are needed. The highest TCR clonal expansion was observed in HAM/TSP patients, whereas the lowest was observed in MS patients, even when compared with healthy controls.

Unsorted PBMC libraries were generated from 2 million PBMCs stored in RNAlater at -80 °C until RNA extraction. The multiple sclerosis patients were enrolled in a US clinical protocol that evaluated disease progression with magnetic resonance imaging. Peripheral blood was subjected to Ficoll-Hypaque density gradient centrifugation to isolate PBMCs, which were then cryopreserved in liquid nitrogen. cDNA was synthesized by template-switch 5'RACE using a primer with a 10-nucleotide random unique molecular identifier that tagged each TCR transcript. Every sequencing run yielded over 160 million TCR-beta sequences covering 15-18 subjects. Total RNA was extracted with the RNeasy kit. Using the KAPA Real-time Library Amplification kit, TCR-beta VDJ regions were amplified with primers for the TCR constant region and the 5'RACE anchor. Sample indexes and Illumina adaptors were added in a first PCR, and a second PCR then increased library yield. After Ampure bead purification, the TCR product of roughly 650 bp was size-selected on a 2% E-gel SizeSelection system. Before pooling, libraries had their quality checked on a Bioanalyzer, their concentration measured with Qubit, and their quantity determined with the Kapa Library Quantification kit. An Illumina HiSeq 2500 sequenced the libraries paired-end 2 x 150 bp. To increase sequence diversity, about 25-30% phiX was spiked into each library pool. In the original analysis: The UMI-based MiGEC pipeline processed quality-filtered reads and removed over 75% of raw TCR sequences during error correction. VDJ genes were aligned to IMGT germline references, and clonotypes were defined by unique CDR3 amino acid sequence plus V-J genes. Clonal expansion, Shannon diversity and CDR3 relatedness (CalcPairwiseDistances, ClusterSamples) were evaluated with VDJtools, and phylogenetic trees were built with CLCbio workbench. Expanded clones were defined as having at least 8 unique UMIs, based on coefficient-of-variation modelling across technical triplicates. The raw public reads went through TCRdb reprocessing: fastp at Q25, MiXCR clone calling, in-frame beta chains kept. Entries are consolidated by CDR3 protein sequence, retaining the most common genes and DNA. TCRdb, not the original authors, processed these V and J calls. Here the sample has tens of thousands of distinct CDR3 sequences; around 3.5% occur a single time. The top ten constitute roughly 7.1% of the sample.

Sequenced material: PBMCs. The source of this sequence is a man aged 60-69 years with multiple sclerosis.

The nucleotide sequence is given as TGTGCCAGCAGTATGGGTCATACCCAGTACTTC. It specifies CASSMGHTQYF. The sequence joins TRBV12-3 or TRBV12-4 to TRBJ2-5; no D gene is confidently identified. From the cysteine through the phenylalanine, the CDR3 covers 11 amino acids. This entry keeps only the CDR3 DNA: 33 bases, framed from base 1. A distance of 9 bases separates the germline ends of V and J, which lose 5 bases and 8 bases respectively.